These T cell receptor beta chains were read from a single sample in a study of beta chain features in type 1 diabetes. The assay was immunoSEQ multiplex PCR, and TCRdb's table has in-frame clones only and misses some. The sample contains approximately 120,000 clones, under 40% of which appear only once. Sequencing was performed on stem cell memory CD4+ T cells from blood. These TCRs come from a woman under 30 in good health. Each CDR3 is given with its conserved first and last residue. A D gene is named only where the DNA matches it firmly. Some rows have no size entry. The others give once, few or many, or a class for an expanded clone.

j_call v_call clone_size d_call cdr3_nt cdr3_aa
TRBJ2-7 TRBV11-1 few . TGTGCCAGCAGCCATCCAGAACAGTTCTACGAGCAGTACTTC CASSHPEQFYEQYF
TRBJ2-2 TRBV28 . . TGTGCCAGCAGTTTCAACAGGTGGGGTTCGACCGGGGAGCTGTTTTTT CASSFNRWGSTGELFF
TRBJ2-7 TRBV29-1 few . TGCAGCGTTGGAGGGACTCCCACATACGAGCAGTACTTC CSVGGTPTYEQYF
TRBJ2-7 TRBV5-4 few TRBD1 TGTGCCAGCAGCCGGGACAGGGGGCCCTACGAGCAGTACTTC CASSRDRGPYEQYF
TRBJ2-4 TRBV28 . TRBD2 TGTGCCAGCAGTTGGACTAGCGGGAAATGGGGGGGGAGAAACATTCAGTACTTC CASSWTSGKWGGRNIQYF
TRBJ1-2 TRBV12-5 . . TGTGCTAGTGGCCAGGCGGGAGACTATGGCTACACCTTC CASGQAGDYGYTF
TRBJ1-1 TRBV5-8 . . TGTGCCAGCAGCTTGGTGGGGGCGCAAGCTTTCTTT CASSLVGAQAFF
TRBJ1-4 TRBV19 . TRBD1 TGTGCCAGTAAAGGGGACAGGTTGAATGAAAAACTGTTTTTT CASKGDRLNEKLFF
TRBJ2-7 TRBV28 . . TGTGCCAGCAGTCTTAGATTCCCGAGGCAGTACTTC CASSLRFPRQYF
TRBJ1-2 TRBV7-8 . . TGTGCCAGCAGCTTAGCACTACAGGAGTATGGCTACACCTTC CASSLALQEYGYTF
TRBJ2-7 TRBV6-6 . TRBD1 TGTGCCAGCAGTCCCCCTATAGGACAGGGGGCTATCGAGCAGTACTTC CASSPPIGQGAIEQYF
TRBJ2-1 TRBV28 few TRBD2 TGTGCCAGCAGCACTAGCGGGAGCTACAATGAGCAGTTCTTC CASSTSGSYNEQFF
TRBJ1-1 TRBV7-9 . . TGTGCCAGCAGCCCCTATGGGGGGGCGACTGAAGCTTTCTTT CASSPYGGATEAFF
TRBJ1-2 TRBV5-1 . TRBD1 TGCGCCAGCAACGGACAGGGGGCTTGGGATGGCTACACCTTC CASNGQGAWDGYTF
TRBJ1-1 TRBV28 . . TGTGCCAGCAGTTCTTACTGGGCTTTCTTT CASSSYWAFF
TRBJ2-6 TRBV7-9 few TRBD1 TGTGCCAGCAGCCGCGGACAGGGTGGGGCTGGGGCCAACGTCCTGACTTTC CASSRGQGGAGANVLTF
TRBJ2-1 TRBV9 few . TGTGCCAGCAGCCTATTTGGGGCTAGAGTCAGCAATGAGCAGTTCTTC CASSLFGARVSNEQFF
TRBJ2-2 TRBV7-2 . TRBD2 TGTGCCAGCAGCATAGAGAGCGGGAGCGGTACCGGGGAGCTGTTTTTT CASSIESGSGTGELFF
TRBJ2-5 TRBV5-4 . . TGTGCCAGCAGCCAGCAACTAGGGGGTCGGGAGACCCAGTACTTC CASSQQLGGRETQYF
TRBJ2-7 TRBV2 . . TGTGCCAGCAGGGTGACTAGTTCCCCATCCTACGAGCAGTACTTC CASRVTSSPSYEQYF
TRBJ2-1 TRBV7-8 . TRBD2 TGTGCCAGCACCCGAGGGTCTCTAGCGGGTGAGCAGTTCTTC CASTRGSLAGEQFF
TRBJ2-7 TRBV7-9 . TRBD1 TGTGCCAGCAGCACGTGGACAGGGAGCTACGAGCAGTACTTC CASSTWTGSYEQYF
TRBJ2-1 TRBV28 once TRBD2 TGTGCCAGCAGTTTGAGCGGGAGTTACTACAATGAGCAGTTCTTC CASSLSGSYYNEQFF
TRBJ1-1 TRBV5-6 . . TGTGCCAGCAGCTTGGCCAAAGGGGCCGCTTTCTTT CASSLAKGAAFF
TRBJ1-1 TRBV11-3 . . TGTGCCAGCAGTCTTACCCTCGGCACTGAAGCTTTCTTT CASSLTLGTEAFF
TRBJ2-7 TRBV5-1 . TRBD1 TGCGCCAGCAGCTTGGGCCAGGGGGACTCCTACGAGCAGTACTTC CASSLGQGDSYEQYF
TRBJ1-1 TRBV9 . . TGTGCCAGCAGCGTAGGGGCGAACACTGAAGCTTTCTTT CASSVGANTEAFF
TRBJ2-7 TRBV29-1 . TRBD1 TGCAGCGTTTTCGGGACAGGGGGCTTTTTGGACGAGCAGTACTTC CSVFGTGGFLDEQYF
TRBJ2-5 TRBV18 . TRBD1 TGTGCCAGCTCACTACAAGGGGGCTTACAAGAGACCCAGTACTTC CASSLQGGLQETQYF
TRBJ2-7 TRBV6-1 . . TGTGCCAGCGTCATCGGCTACGAGCAGTACTTC CASVIGYEQYF
TRBJ2-3 TRBV6-6 few . TGTGCCAGCAGCTGGACAACAGATACGCAGTATTTT CASSWTTDTQYF
TRBJ2-7 TRBV6-5 . . TGTGCCACCCGGTACTCCTACGAGCAGTACTTC CATRYSYEQYF
TRBJ2-7 TRBV6-5 . TRBD2 TGTGCCAGCAGTTCGCATAGCGGGAACTACGAGCAGTACTTC CASSSHSGNYEQYF
TRBJ2-6 TRBV18 few . TGTGCCAGCTCACTCGAAGCGAGCTCTGGGGCCAACGTCCTGACTTTC CASSLEASSGANVLTF
TRBJ2-1 TRBV4-2 . . TGTGCCAGCAGCCAAGATGGTGGGGGTCCTCGACTAGGGCCAGGGGGGTGGAATGAGCAGTTCTTC CASSQDGGGPRLGPGGWNEQFF
TRBJ1-5 TRBV19 . TRBD1 TGTGCCAGTGAAAAACTCAGGGGGCAACAGCCCCAGCATTTT CASEKLRGQQPQHF
TRBJ1-1 TRBV29-1 few . TGCAGCGTGAAAGGACAGAGGAGTAACACTGAAGCTTTCTTT CSVKGQRSNTEAFF
TRBJ2-7 TRBV7-9 few TRBD2 TGTGCCAGCAGCCAAGGACTAGCGGGGGCCTACGAGCAGTACTTC CASSQGLAGAYEQYF
TRBJ2-3 TRBV4-3 . TRBD2 TGCGCCAGCAGCTCTACCTCTGGCACTAGCGGGGTAACAGATACGCAGTATTTT CASSSTSGTSGVTDTQYF
TRBJ2-1 TRBV18 . TRBD2 TGTGCCAGCTCACCATTAGCGGGAGTACATGAGCAGTTCTTC CASSPLAGVHEQFF
TRBJ2-1 TRBV6-1 . TRBD2 TGTGCCAGCAGTGAATTTGTGGCGGGAGCCCACAATGAGCAGTTCTTC CASSEFVAGAHNEQFF
TRBJ1-5 TRBV18 . . TGTGCCAGCTCACCAGGCAACCGTTCTTTCAGCAATCAGCCCCAGCATTTT CASSPGNRSFSNQPQHF
TRBJ2-1 TRBV6-6 few . TGTGCCAGCAGTCAACGGGGGCAGTTCTTC CASSQRGQFF
TRBJ2-5 TRBV7-3 . . TGTGCCAGCAGCAACGACAGTCTGGGGAAAAAGACCCAGTACTTC CASSNDSLGKKTQYF
TRBJ1-1 TRBV4-1 . TRBD1 TGCGCCAGCAGGGGACAGGGGGCGGGGAACACTGAAGCTTTCTTT CASRGQGAGNTEAFF